This is a list of T cell receptor beta chains from one sample in a study of cytomegalovirus exposure and HLA in healthy donors. Profiling relied on immunoSEQ multiplex PCR, and the TCRdb table lists in-frame clones only, not all of them. The repertoire consists of over 130,000 clones, with roughly 83% occurring once and the leading ten covering roughly 3.4%. Material for sequencing was PBMCs. The receptors here all came from a human donor in good health. The CDR3 runs from the conserved cysteine through the conserved F or W. A D gene is named only where the DNA matches it firmly. Some rows mark clone size as missing; the rest say once, few, many or name a class of expanded clone.

D	size	V	J	DNA	CDR3
TRBD2	few	TRBV7-9	TRBJ2-1	TGTGCCAGCAGCCCGCCAGCGGGATCCTACAATGAGCAGTTCTTC	CASSPPAGSYNEQFF
TRBD2	once	TRBV19	TRBJ2-7	TGTGCCAGTAGCCTGACTAGCGGGGACCGTTACGAGCAGTACTTC	CASSLTSGDRYEQYF
TRBD2	.	TRBV6-6	TRBJ2-5	TGTGCCAGCAGTTTCGGACTAGCGGAAATACAAGAGACCCAGTACTTC	CASSFGLAEIQETQYF
TRBD1	.	TRBV28	TRBJ2-7	TGTGCCAGCAGTCTGACCCTTACAGGGGCCGAGCAGTACTTC	CASSLTLTGAEQYF
TRBD1	once	TRBV19	TRBJ2-1	TGTGCCAGTAGTACAATGAGACAGGGAAGGGTCAGGGTCAATGAGCAGTTCTTC	CASSTMRQGRVRVNEQFF
.	once	TRBV29-1	TRBJ2-5	TGCAGCTCCTTATGGGACACCCAAGAGACCCAGTACTTC	CSSLWDTQETQYF
.	.	TRBV7-2	TRBJ2-7	TGTGCCAGCAGCCTTCGACAGGCCTCCTACGAGCAGTACTTC	CASSLRQASYEQYF
.	.	TRBV5-1	TRBJ2-3	TGCGCCAGCAGTCGTACAGGGAGTGCAGATACGCAGTATTTT	CASSRTGSADTQYF
TRBD1	few	TRBV5-4	TRBJ1-1	TGTGCCAGCAACAACAGGGGGTTGACTGAAGCTTTCTTT	CASNNRGLTEAFF
.	.	TRBV5-1	TRBJ2-5	TGCGCCAGCAGCTTGGTTGCGGCTGGGCAAGAGACCCAGTACTTC	CASSLVAAGQETQYF
TRBD1	.	TRBV7-2	TRBJ1-1	TGTGCCAGCAGCTTCACTCGGACAGGCAAGAACACTGAAGCTTTCTTT	CASSFTRTGKNTEAFF
TRBD2	few	TRBV9	TRBJ2-3	TGTGCCAGCAGCGTCACCAGACTAGCATACACAGATACGCAGTATTTT	CASSVTRLAYTDTQYF
TRBD2	.	TRBV15	TRBJ2-5	TGTGCCACCAGCCTCGGGACTAGCGGGGCCAAAGAGACCCAGTACTTC	CATSLGTSGAKETQYF
TRBD1	.	TRBV28	TRBJ2-2	TGTGCCAGCAGTTTCCCGGGACAGGGGACCGGGGAGCTGTTTTTT	CASSFPGQGTGELFF
TRBD2	.	TRBV10-1	TRBJ2-7	TGCGCCAGCAGTGAGGGACTAGCCTTCGGCGCGTACTTC	CASSEGLAFGAYF
TRBD2	.	TRBV10-3	TRBJ2-7	TGTGCCATCTCTTTCAGGGCGGGAGGGCCGGACTACGAGCAGTACTTC	CAISFRAGGPDYEQYF
TRBD1	once	TRBV19	TRBJ1-1	TGTGCCAGTAGTATCTCAGGGGGAATGAACACTGAAGCTTTCTTT	CASSISGGMNTEAFF
TRBD1	.	TRBV9	TRBJ1-5	TGTGCCAGCAGCCCAACCGACAGGGAGGAACAGCCCCAGCATTTT	CASSPTDREEQPQHF
.	.	TRBV6-5	TRBJ2-5	TGTGCCAGCAGTTACTCGGCCTACCAAGAGACCCAGTACTTC	CASSYSAYQETQYF
TRBD1	once	TRBV18	TRBJ1-1	TGTGCCAGCTCACCACTCACGGGGACAGGGTTTGCTTTCTTT	CASSPLTGTGFAFF
.	.	TRBV4-3	TRBJ2-7	TGCGCCAGCAGCCAAGATCCCCCCAGGCGGGGCCTCTACGAGCAGTACTTC	CASSQDPPRRGLYEQYF
.	.	TRBV7-9	TRBJ2-7	TGTGCCAGCAGCTTCCTAGGGGGGGTTCGGGGTTCCTACGAGCAGTACTTC	CASSFLGGVRGSYEQYF
.	.	TRBV5-6	TRBJ2-1	TGTGCCAGCAGCTTGGGCGGAAGGAGCTCCTACAATGAGCAGTTCTTC	CASSLGGRSSYNEQFF
TRBD1	.	TRBV27	TRBJ2-7	TGTGCCAGCAGCCAATGGGACAGGGCTCCCGGGGAGCAGTACTTC	CASSQWDRAPGEQYF
TRBD2	few	TRBV7-2	TRBJ2-5	TGTGCCAGCAGCCAAGCGGGACAAGAGACCCAGTACTTC	CASSQAGQETQYF
TRBD2	.	TRBV7-8	TRBJ2-1	TGTGCCAGCAGCCTAACTAGCGGGAGAACTGGGAATGAGCAGTTCTTC	CASSLTSGRTGNEQFF
.	.	TRBV10-2	TRBJ1-2	TGCGCCAGCAGTAAACGGTCTAACTATGGCTACACCTTC	CASSKRSNYGYTF
.	.	TRBV7-9	TRBJ2-1	TGTGCCAGCAGCGGACATATCACGACCAATGAGCAGTTCTTC	CASSGHITTNEQFF
TRBD2	.	TRBV7-6	TRBJ2-7	TGTGCCAGCAGCTTAGCATCTAGCGGGGGGGCCCAGACCTACGAGCAGTACTTC	CASSLASSGGAQTYEQYF
TRBD2	few	TRBV10-2	TRBJ2-1	TGCGCCTTACTAGCGTGGATCTCCTACAATGAGCAGTTCTTC	CALLAWISYNEQFF
.	.	TRBV29-1	TRBJ2-7	TGCAGCGTTGTGGTCCAATCGAAGGGGCGCGCTTACGAGCAGTACTTC	CSVVVQSKGRAYEQYF
TRBD2	.	TRBV27	TRBJ2-5	TGTGCCAGCAGCCCGACTAGCGGGAGAGAGACCCAGTACTTC	CASSPTSGRETQYF
TRBD2	.	TRBV5-1	TRBJ2-1	TGCGCCAGCCGGCTGACTAGCGGGAGCGTGAATGAGCAGTTCTTC	CASRLTSGSVNEQFF
.	.	TRBV28	TRBJ2-7	TGTGCCAGCAGTCCGGCAGGGTCCTACGAGCAGTACTTC	CASSPAGSYEQYF
TRBD2	.	TRBV7-6	TRBJ2-3	TGTGCCAGCAGCGGAGGGGCTAGCGGGACAGATACGCAGTATTTT	CASSGGASGTDTQYF
TRBD1	.	TRBV5-1	TRBJ1-4	TGCGCCAGCAGCGGGGGGACAGTTGACAATGAAAAACTGTTTTTT	CASSGGTVDNEKLFF
.	.	TRBV5-1	TRBJ2-1	TGCGCCAGCAGCCCAACTATCGCTTCCTACAATGAGCAGTTCTTC	CASSPTIASYNEQFF
TRBD2	once	TRBV30	TRBJ2-7	TGTGCCTGGAGTGTATTGAGGGCGGGACTATCCCCCTCCGAGCAGTACTTC	CAWSVLRAGLSPSEQYF
TRBD1	.	TRBV30	TRBJ1-4	TGTGCCTGGAGCGGAAGACAGGGGGAATATGAAAAACTGTTTTTT	CAWSGRQGEYEKLFF
TRBD1	.	TRBV7-8	TRBJ2-1	TGTGCCAGCAGCTTCTTTACAGGGGACAATGAGCAGTTCTTC	CASSFFTGDNEQFF
TRBD1	.	TRBV19	TRBJ2-3	TGTGCCAGTAGGACAGGGGGTGGAGATACGCAGTATTTT	CASRTGGGDTQYF
.	.	TRBV27	TRBJ1-1	TGTGCCAGCAGTTCCATGAACACTGAAGCTTTCTTT	CASSSMNTEAFF
TRBD1	.	TRBV7-6	TRBJ2-7	TGTGCCAGCAGCTTACGGGTCCCAGGGGGACAGGCATACGAGCAGTACTTC	CASSLRVPGGQAYEQYF
.	few	TRBV7-8	TRBJ2-1	TGTGCCAGCAGCTTGAGGGGGGGGAGCAGCTCCTACAATGAGCAGTTCTTC	CASSLRGGSSSYNEQFF
TRBD2	.	TRBV4-1	TRBJ2-7	TGCGCCAGCAGCCAAGGGACCGGGACTAGCGCATCCTACGAGCAGTACTTC	CASSQGTGTSASYEQYF
.	.	TRBV2	TRBJ1-5	TGTGCCAGCGAGGAGCGAACCAATCAGCCCCAGCATTTT	CASEERTNQPQHF